This entry features one T cell receptor (beta chain) sequence. Its antigen remains unknown. The sample comes from a study of regulatory T cells in long-lasting Graves disease. Overall study findings and caveats: TCR diversity was lower in persistent than newly diagnosed Graves' disease. The study found persistent patients shared more public clonotypes (approximately 2,700) than new patients (around 1,000).

V dropped 4 bases and J dropped 8 bases, with 14 bases sitting between them. The germline gives CDR1 MRHNA, CDR2 SNTAGT. This CDR3 spans 13 amino acids. As for time point: newly diagnosed GD, antithyroid drugs for less than 3 months. RNA extracted from PBMCs served as the sequencing template. Arm-PCR with iRepertoire HTBI primers amplified the CDR3 regions for these TCR beta libraries. Each CDR3 protein gets one entry after TCRdb re-called the multiplex PCR reads with MiXCR. The sample contains about 200,000 distinct CDR3 sequences, roughly 19% of which appear only once. The same sample was also studied in work on T cells in Graves' hyperthyroidism and ophthalmopathy. From that paper: Blood held most thyroid clonotypes expanded above 0.001 frequency.

The receptor's source is a woman in her 30s with Graves disease. The chain couples TRBV6-4 to TRBJ1-2, with a weak D call TRBD1 (5 bases). Sequencing was performed on peripheral blood mononuclear cells (PBMCs), taken at new diagnosis, from a patient treated with antithyroid drugs. As DNA, the CDR3 is TGTGCCAGCAGTGCGGGACCGGAGGGGGGCTACACCTTC. Its protein product is CASSAGPEGGYTF.